What follows describes a single T cell receptor (beta chain). As yet, its antigen is unknown. The source of the sample is a study of identical twins. Study results and caveats: There was more out-of-frame TCR alpha sharing in monozygotic twins than models estimated. A partial confounding effect on zero-insertion analyses could come from invariant MAIT and iNKT cells.

The CDR3 is made up of 16 amino acids. With 0 bases removed from V and 2 bases from J, the gap between germline ends came to 13 bases. Germline V CDR1 and CDR2: SGHRS, YFSETQ. A template switching step contributed a universal primer site, while unique molecular identifiers were present in the cDNA. TCRdb analysed the 5' RACE reads with MiXCR anew, one entry per CDR3 protein. This sample has 700,000 to 950,000 distinct CDR3 sequences; 9% to 15% occur once, and the top ten carry about 1.6%. The sample was also linked to a second study, of yellow fever vaccine responses in identical twins. Per that study: Twins' T cell vaccine responses reportedly looked partly convergent, partly personalized.

Specimen: PBMCs. The source of this sequence is a woman aged 18-29 years in good health. V is TRBV5-1 and J is TRBJ2-3; D assignment may be TRBD1 or TRBD2 (5 bases each). The CDR3 nucleotides read TGCGCCAGCAGCTTGGGTGGGACGGCCACCACAGATACGCAGTATTTT. Translating it yields CASSLGGTATTDTQYF.